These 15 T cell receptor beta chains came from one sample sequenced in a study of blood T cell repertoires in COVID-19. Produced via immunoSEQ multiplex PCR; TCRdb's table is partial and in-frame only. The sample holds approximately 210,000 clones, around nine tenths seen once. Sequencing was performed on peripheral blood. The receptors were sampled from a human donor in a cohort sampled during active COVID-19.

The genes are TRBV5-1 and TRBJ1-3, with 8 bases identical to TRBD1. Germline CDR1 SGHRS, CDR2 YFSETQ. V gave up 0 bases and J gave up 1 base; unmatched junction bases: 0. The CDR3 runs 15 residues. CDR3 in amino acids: CASSLGTGSGNTIYF. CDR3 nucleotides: TGCGCCAGCAGCTTGGGGACAGGGTCTGGAAACACCATATATTTT.

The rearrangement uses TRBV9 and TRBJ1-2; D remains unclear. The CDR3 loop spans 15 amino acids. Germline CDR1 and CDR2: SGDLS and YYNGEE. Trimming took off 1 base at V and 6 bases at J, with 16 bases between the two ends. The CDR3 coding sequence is TGTGCCAGCAGCGTAACCGTCGTGGGAGGGAATGGCTACACCTTC. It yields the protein CASSVTVVGGNGYTF.

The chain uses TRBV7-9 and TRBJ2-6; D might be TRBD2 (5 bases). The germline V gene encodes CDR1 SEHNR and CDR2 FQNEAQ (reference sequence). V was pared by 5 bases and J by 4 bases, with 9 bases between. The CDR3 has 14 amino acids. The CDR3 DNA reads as TGTGCCAGCAGCCTCGGAGGCGGGGCCAACGTCCTGACTTTC. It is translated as CASSLGGGANVLTF.

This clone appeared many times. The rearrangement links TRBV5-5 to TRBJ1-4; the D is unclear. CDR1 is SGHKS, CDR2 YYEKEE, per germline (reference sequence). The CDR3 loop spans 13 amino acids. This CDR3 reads CGTGSLEDEKLFF. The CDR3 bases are TGTGGAACGGGAAGTCTGGAGGATGAAAAACTGTTTTTT.

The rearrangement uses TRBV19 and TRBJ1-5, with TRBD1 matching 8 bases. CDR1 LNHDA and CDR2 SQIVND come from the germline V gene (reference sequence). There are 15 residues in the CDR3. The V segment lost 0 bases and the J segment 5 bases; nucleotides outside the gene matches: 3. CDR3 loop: CASSIDGRGHQPQHF. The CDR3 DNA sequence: TGTGCCAGTAGTATAGATGGCAGGGGGCATCAGCCCCAGCATTTT.

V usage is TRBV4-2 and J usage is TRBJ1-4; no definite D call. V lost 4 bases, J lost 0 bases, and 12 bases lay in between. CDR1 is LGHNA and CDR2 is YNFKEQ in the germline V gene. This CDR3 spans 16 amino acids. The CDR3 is CASSPGELATNEKLFF. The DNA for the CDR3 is TGTGCCAGCAGCCCTGGGGAGCTTGCAACTAATGAAAAACTGTTTTTT.

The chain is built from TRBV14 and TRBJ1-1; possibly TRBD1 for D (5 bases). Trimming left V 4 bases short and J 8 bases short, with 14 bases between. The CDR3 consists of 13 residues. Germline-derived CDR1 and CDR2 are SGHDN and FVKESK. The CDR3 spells CASSPLPAGEAFF. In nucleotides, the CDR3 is TGTGCCAGCAGCCCCCTCCCGGCAGGGGAAGCTTTCTTT.

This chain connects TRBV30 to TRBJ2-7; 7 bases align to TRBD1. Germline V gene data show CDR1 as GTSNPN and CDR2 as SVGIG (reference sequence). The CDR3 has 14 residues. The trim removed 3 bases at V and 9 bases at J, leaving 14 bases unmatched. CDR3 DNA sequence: TGTGCCTGGAGGAAAGGAGGACAGGCATCAGGGCAGTACTTC. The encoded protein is CAWRKGGQASGQYF.

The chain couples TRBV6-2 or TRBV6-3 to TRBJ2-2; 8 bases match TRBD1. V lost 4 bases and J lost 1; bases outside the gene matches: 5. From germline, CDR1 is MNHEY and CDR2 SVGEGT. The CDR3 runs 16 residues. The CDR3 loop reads CASSLGGQENTGELFF. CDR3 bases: TGTGCCAGCAGTTTAGGGGGACAGGAGAACACCGGGGAGCTGTTTTTT.

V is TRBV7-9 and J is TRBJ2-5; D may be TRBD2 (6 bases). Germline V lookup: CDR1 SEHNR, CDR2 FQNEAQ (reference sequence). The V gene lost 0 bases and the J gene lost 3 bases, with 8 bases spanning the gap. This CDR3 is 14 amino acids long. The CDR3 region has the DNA TGTGCCAGCAGCTTAGCCCCGGGGGAAGAGACCCAGTACTTC. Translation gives CASSLAPGEETQYF.

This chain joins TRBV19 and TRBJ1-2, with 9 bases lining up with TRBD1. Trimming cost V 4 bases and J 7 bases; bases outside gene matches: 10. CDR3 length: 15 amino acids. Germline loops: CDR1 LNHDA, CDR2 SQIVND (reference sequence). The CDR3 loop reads CASSTHRDRVLGYTF. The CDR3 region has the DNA TGTGCCAGTAGTACTCACCGGGACAGGGTACTTGGCTACACCTTC.

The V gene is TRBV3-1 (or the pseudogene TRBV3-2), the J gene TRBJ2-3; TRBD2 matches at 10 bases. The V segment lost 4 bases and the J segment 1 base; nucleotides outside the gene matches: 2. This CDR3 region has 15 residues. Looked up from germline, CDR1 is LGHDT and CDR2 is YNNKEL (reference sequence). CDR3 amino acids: CASSPGLAGTDTQYF. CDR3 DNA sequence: TGTGCCAGCAGCCCAGGACTAGCGGGCACAGATACGCAGTATTTT.

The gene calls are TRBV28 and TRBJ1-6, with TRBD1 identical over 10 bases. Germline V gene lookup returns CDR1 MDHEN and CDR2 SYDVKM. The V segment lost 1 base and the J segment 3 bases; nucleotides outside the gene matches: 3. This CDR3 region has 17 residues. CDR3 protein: CASSLFWDRGYNSPLHF. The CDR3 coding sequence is TGTGCCAGCAGTTTATTTTGGGACAGGGGCTATAATTCACCCCTCCACTTT.

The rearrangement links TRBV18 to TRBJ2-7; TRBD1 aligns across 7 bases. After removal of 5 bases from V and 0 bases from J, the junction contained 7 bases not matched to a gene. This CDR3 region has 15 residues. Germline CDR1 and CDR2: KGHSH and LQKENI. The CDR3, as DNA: TGTGCCAGCTCAGCAACCGGGACAGCCTCCTACGAGCAGTACTTC. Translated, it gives CASSATGTASYEQYF.

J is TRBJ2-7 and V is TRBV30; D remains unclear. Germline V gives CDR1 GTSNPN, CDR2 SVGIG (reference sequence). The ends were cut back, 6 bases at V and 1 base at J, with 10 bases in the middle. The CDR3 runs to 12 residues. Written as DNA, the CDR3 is TGTGCCTGCCGAAAAGCTTCCTACGAGCAGTACTTC. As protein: CACRKASYEQYF.